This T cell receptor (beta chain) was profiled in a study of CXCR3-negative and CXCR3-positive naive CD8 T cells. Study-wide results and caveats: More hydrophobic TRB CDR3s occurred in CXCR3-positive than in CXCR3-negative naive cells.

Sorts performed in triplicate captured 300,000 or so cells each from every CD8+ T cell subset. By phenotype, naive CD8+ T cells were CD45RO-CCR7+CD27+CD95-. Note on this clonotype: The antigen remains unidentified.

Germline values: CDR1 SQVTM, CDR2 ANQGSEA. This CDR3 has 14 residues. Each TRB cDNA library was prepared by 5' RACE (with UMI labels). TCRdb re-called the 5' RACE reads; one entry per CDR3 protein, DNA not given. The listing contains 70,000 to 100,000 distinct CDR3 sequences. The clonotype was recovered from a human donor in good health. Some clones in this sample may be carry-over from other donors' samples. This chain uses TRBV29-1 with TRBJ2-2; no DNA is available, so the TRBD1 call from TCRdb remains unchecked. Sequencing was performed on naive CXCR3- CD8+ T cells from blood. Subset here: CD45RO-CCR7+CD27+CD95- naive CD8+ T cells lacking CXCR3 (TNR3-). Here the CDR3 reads CSAGGQEFTGELFF.